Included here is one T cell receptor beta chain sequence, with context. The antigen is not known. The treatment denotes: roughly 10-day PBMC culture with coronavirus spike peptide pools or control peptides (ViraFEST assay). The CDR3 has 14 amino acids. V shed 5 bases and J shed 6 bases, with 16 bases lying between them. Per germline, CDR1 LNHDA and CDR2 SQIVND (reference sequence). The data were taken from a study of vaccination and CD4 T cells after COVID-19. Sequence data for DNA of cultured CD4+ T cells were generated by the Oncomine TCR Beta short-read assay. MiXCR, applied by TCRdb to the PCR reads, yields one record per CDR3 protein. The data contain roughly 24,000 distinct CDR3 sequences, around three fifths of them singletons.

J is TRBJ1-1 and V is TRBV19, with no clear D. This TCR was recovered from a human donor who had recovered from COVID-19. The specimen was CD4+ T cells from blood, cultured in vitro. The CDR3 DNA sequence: TGTGCCAGTAGTTATCTCGGGGAATCCGCTGAAGCTTTCTTT. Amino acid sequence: CASSYLGESAEAFF.